Described below is a single TCR beta chain sequence and its context. Trimming removed 5 bases at V and 10 bases at J, with 14 bases between. The CDR3 totals 12 residues. The data derive from a study of CD8 T cells in Susac syndrome. Roughly 0.45 to 1 ug RNA was reverse transcribed with random hexamers. An immunoSEQ multiplex PCR amplified TCR beta CDR3 over 54 Vbeta and 13 Jbeta. TCRdb reanalysed the immunoSEQ multiplex PCR reads using MiXCR and keeps one entry per CDR3 protein. This table has some 110,000 distinct CDR3 sequences, 90% to 95% appearing once. CD8+ and CD4+ T cells from blood underwent TCR beta sequencing. In the multiple sclerosis control group, patients were treatment-naive and had stable or active relapsing-remitting disease. The CD8+ and CD4+ T cells were isolated magnetically using a negative isolation approach, whereas the TEMRA cells were enriched by FACS.

This sequence joins TRBV12-3 or TRBV12-4 and TRBJ1-1; D uncertain. The TCR was taken from a human donor with multiple sclerosis. Material for sequencing was CD4+ T cells from PBMCs. The CDR3 protein is CASSLTVFSAFF. The CDR3 DNA is TGTGCCAGCAGTCTCACAGTGTTTTCAGCTTTCTTT.